A selection of T cell receptor beta chains follows, all from one sample in a study of OX40 agonist ivuxolimab in advanced cancers. The protocol was immunoSEQ multiplex PCR, while the TCRdb copy is restricted to in-frame clones and leaves out a portion. The sample includes about 77,000 clones, around 86% seen only once; the top ten take less than 8%. The sequencing here drew on CD4+ or CD8+ T cells sorted from blood, taken in a trial of the OX40 agonist ivuxolimab. The receptors stem from an adult with an advanced solid tumor such as melanoma, head and neck, liver or kidney cancer. Each CDR3 is given with its conserved first and last residue. A D gene is named only where the DNA matches it firmly. Some rows mark clone size as missing; the rest say once, few, many or name a class of expanded clone.

d_gene	v_gene	abundance	j_gene	CDR3aa	CDR3nt
TRBD2	TRBV9	.	TRBJ2-2	CASSAQTSGRPGGELFF	TGTGCCAGCAGCGCCCAGACTAGCGGGAGGCCGGGCGGGGAGCTGTTTTTT
TRBD1	TRBV30	.	TRBJ1-5	CAWSSFRDRGQPQHF	TGTGCCTGGAGTTCATTCCGGGACAGGGGTCAGCCCCAGCATTTT
TRBD1	TRBV4-3	.	TRBJ1-2	CASSRDRSYTF	TGCGCCAGCAGCCGGGACAGGAGCTACACCTTC
.	TRBV5-1	.	TRBJ2-7	CASSLDVHPPRQYF	TGCGCCAGCAGCTTGGATGTTCACCCCCCGAGGCAGTACTTC
TRBD1	TRBV19	.	TRBJ1-4	CASRKGQGREKLFF	TGTGCCAGTAGAAAGGGACAGGGACGTGAAAAACTGTTTTTT
.	TRBV5-1	.	TRBJ2-7	CASSLEGDEQYF	TGCGCCAGCAGCTTGGAGGGTGACGAGCAGTACTTC
.	TRBV5-4	.	TRBJ2-5	CASSPQDRLRETQYF	TGTGCCAGCAGCCCACAAGACAGGCTTCGGGAGACCCAGTACTTC
.	TRBV11-2	.	TRBJ2-2	CASSLGGVGAGELFF	TGTGCCAGCAGCTTAGGAGGGGTAGGGGCCGGGGAGCTGTTTTTT
TRBD1	TRBV28	.	TRBJ1-3	CASSFGDRVSGNTIYF	TGTGCCAGCAGTTTTGGAGACAGGGTCTCTGGAAACACCATATATTTT
.	TRBV28	.	TRBJ1-4	CASSLNRPNEKLFF	TGTGCCAGCAGTTTGAACAGACCAAATGAAAAACTGTTTTTT
TRBD1	TRBV19	.	TRBJ2-5	CASSPGQGGTQYF	TGTGCCAGTAGTCCGGGACAGGGAGGGACCCAGTACTTC
TRBD2	TRBV9	few	TRBJ2-7	CASSVGSSAGDVEQYF	TGTGCCAGCAGCGTAGGTTCATCAGCGGGAGATGTCGAGCAGTACTTC
TRBD2	TRBV9	.	TRBJ2-3	CASSVEGGRTDTQYF	TGTGCCAGCAGCGTAGAGGGCGGGAGGACAGATACGCAGTATTTT